These 30 T cell receptor beta chains share one sample of origin, sequenced in a study of patients and donors after allogeneic stem cell transplantation. TCRdb used MiXCR to reprocess the RT-PCR reads, holding one entry per CDR3 protein. The table shows 150,000 or so distinct CDR3 sequences, with 24% occurring only once. Material for sequencing was blood, either unsorted or a sorted T cell fraction (not recorded which). The receptors derive from a human donor who was either an allogeneic HSCT recipient or a stem cell or donor lymphocyte infusion donor (not recorded which). It is not recorded whose cells these are; they may come from a transplant donor.

The CDR3 DNA is TGTGCCGGAGGGACGGCCTATAATTCACCCCTCCACTTT. It yields the protein CAGGTAYNSPLHF. The V call is TRBV7-9, the J call TRBJ1-6; D may be TRBD1 (5 bases). This CDR3 region has 13 residues. Trimming shortened V by 11 bases and J by 2 bases, and 10 bases separated the two germline ends. From germline, CDR1 is SEHNR and CDR2 FQNEAQ (reference sequence).

This clonotype was observed a handful of times. The chain joins TRBV29-1 to TRBJ2-2; 8 nucleotides line up with TRBD1. The J segment lost 5 bases and the V segment lost 6 bases, leaving 5 bases of the junction unmatched. The V gene's germline CDR1 is SQVTM and CDR2 ANQGSEA. CDR3 size: 13 residues. CDR3 region: CSVQGARTGELFF. The CDR3 coding sequence is TGCAGCGTGCAGGGGGCTAGGACCGGGGAGCTGTTTTTT.

This chain connects TRBV12-3 or TRBV12-4 to TRBJ2-1; 8 positions agree with TRBD2. V dropped 5 bases and J dropped 3; count of bases not matched to a gene: 9. The CDR3 length is 16 residues. CDR3 region: CASSPPAGALYNEQFF. In DNA form, the CDR3 reads TGTGCCAGCAGTCCCCCAGCGGGGGCCCTCTACAATGAGCAGTTCTTC.

The chain has TRBV6-1 and TRBJ2-5, with TRBD1 as a possible D gene (5 bases). Between the trimmed V and J ends, which lost 6 bases and 3 bases, there was a span of 11 bases. Germline values: CDR1 MNHNS, CDR2 SASEGT. The CDR3 has 13 amino acids. CDR3 protein: CASRDRGKETQYF. The CDR3 bases are TGTGCCAGCAGGGATAGGGGTAAAGAGACCCAGTACTTC.

The chain has TRBV7-2 and TRBJ2-1; perhaps TRBD1 as D (6 bases). There are 14 residues in the CDR3. CDR1 SGHTA and CDR2 FQGNSA come from the germline V gene. The V end was cut by 6 bases, the J end by 8 bases, with 17 bases between. The CDR3, as DNA: TGTGCCAGCAGTTCCCCCCAGGGGCGGGATGAGCAGTTCTTC. Translated: CASSSPQGRDEQFF.

This clonotype has more than one count but fewer than ten. The chain recombines TRBV12-3 or TRBV12-4 with TRBJ1-2; weak D call: TRBD1 (5 bases). Deletions cut 5 bases from V and 2 bases from J, with 9 bases between. The CDR3 spans 13 residues. The CDR3 DNA follows: TGTGCCAGCAGTACAGACAGCAACTATGGCTACACCTTC. Its translation: CASSTDSNYGYTF.

This clonotype occurred a few times. The genes are TRBV5-4 and TRBJ1-1, with TRBD1 as a possible D gene (5 bases). The CDR3 covers 15 residues. The V end lost 0 bases, the J end lost 6 bases, and 15 bases lay between the germline ends. Germline CDR1 reads SGHNT; CDR2 reads YYREEE (reference sequence). In DNA form, the CDR3 reads TGTGCCAGCAGCTTGGCGGGGGTGATAAACGCTGAAGCTTTCTTT. It encodes CASSLAGVINAEAFF. The complete variable domain, with remaining parts taken from reference TRBV5-4 and TRBJ1-1, reads ETGVTQSPTHLIKTRGQQVTLRCSSQSGHNTVSWYQQALGQGPQFIFQYYREEENGRGNFPPRFSGLQFPNYSSELNVNALELDDSALYLCASSLAGVINAEAFFGQGTRLTVV.

This clonotype turned up a few times. The rearrangement uses TRBV10-3 and TRBJ1-3; D unresolved. This CDR3 has 15 amino acids. The V gene lost 4 bases and the J gene lost 2 bases, with 12 bases spanning the gap. Germline CDR1 is ENHRY and CDR2 is SYGVKD. The CDR3 loop is CAISAPAGPGNTIYF. The DNA of the CDR3 is TGTGCCATCAGTGCCCCCGCGGGTCCTGGAAACACCATATATTTT.

This clonotype was seen a few times. The chain's CDR3 is CASRQGLAGGNTDTQYF. CDR3 coding DNA: TGTGCCAGCAGACAGGGGCTAGCGGGAGGTAACACAGATACGCAGTATTTT. This chain connects TRBV21-1 to TRBJ2-3; the table's D call of TRBD2 was not tested on the DNA. TRBV21-1 is assigned pseudogene status. The CDR3 contains 17 residues.

The V gene is TRBV10-3, the J gene TRBJ2-7, with no clear D. V lost 0 bases to trimming and J lost 8 bases, with 14 bases between them. The CDR3 sequence is 14 residues long. The germline CDR1 and CDR2 sequences are ENHRY and SYGVKD. In DNA form, the CDR3 reads TGTGCCATCAGTGAGTCTGCGTATGGAGTCCAGCAGTACTTC. Protein sequence: CAISESAYGVQQYF.

The chain links TRBV20-1 to TRBJ2-3; tentative D call: TRBD2 (7 bases). CDR1 DFQATT and CDR2 SNEGSKA come from the germline V gene (reference sequence). Between the trimmed V and J ends, which lost 7 bases and 2 bases, there was a span of 13 bases. CDR3 length: 13 amino acids. CDR3 in amino acids: CSVTAGATDTQYF. DNA for the CDR3: TGCAGTGTAACTGCGGGGGCCACAGATACGCAGTATTTT.

This chain uses TRBV29-1 with TRBJ2-7; D assignment may be TRBD1 or TRBD2 (7 bases each). CDR3 length: 15 residues. The V end was cut by 3 bases, the J end by 2 bases, with 17 bases between. CDR1 SQVTM and CDR2 ANQGSEA come from the germline V gene. The CDR3 DNA sequence: TGCAGCGTTGATGGGGGGGACAGCCCTACCTACGAGCAGTACTTC. Protein sequence: CSVDGGDSPTYEQYF.

The rearrangement joins TRBV12-3 or TRBV12-4 to TRBJ1-5, with TRBD1 matching 8 bases. This CDR3 is built from 15 residues. J was trimmed by 2 bases and V by 4 bases; bases with no gene match: 4. CDR3 nucleotides: TGTGCCAGCAGTTCAGGGGGCGCCGGCAATCAGCCCCAGCATTTT. This encodes CASSSGGAGNQPQHF.

In this sample, this clonotype turned up a few times. J is TRBJ2-7 and V is TRBV4-2; D ambiguous. The length of the CDR3 is 14 residues. Trimming shortened V by 3 bases and J by 2 bases, and 11 bases separated the two germline ends. In germline, CDR1 is LGHNA, CDR2 YNFKEQ. As DNA, the CDR3 is TGTGCCAGCAGCCAGCCTGATCAGACCTACGAGCAGTACTTC. It translates to CASSQPDQTYEQYF.

The chain couples TRBV7-9 to TRBJ2-7; D gene uncertain. CDR3 length: 13 residues. The V gene lost 8 bases and the J gene lost 5 bases, with 16 bases spanning the gap. Germline assignment: CDR1 SEHNR and CDR2 FQNEAQ (reference sequence). CDR3 region: CASHCRSLNEQYF. The CDR3 nucleotides are TGTGCCAGCCATTGCCGGAGTCTGAACGAGCAGTACTTC. Drawing the rest from reference TRBV7-9 and TRBJ2-7, the complete variable domain is DTGVSQNPRHKITKRGQNVTFRCDPISEHNRLYWYRQTLGQGPEFLTYFQNEAQLEKSRLLSDRFSAERPKGSFSTLEIQRTEQGDSAMYLCASHCRSLNEQYFGPGTRLTVT.

This clonotype was picked up many times. The chain uses TRBV7-9 and TRBJ1-2; D is perhaps TRBD1 (6 bases). Per the germline V gene, CDR1 is SEHNR and CDR2 is FQNEAQ (reference sequence). Trimming removed 1 base at V and 4 bases at J, with 13 bases between. This CDR3 comprises 15 residues. CDR3 amino acids: CASSLGDGTLYGYTF. In DNA, the CDR3 is TGTGCCAGCAGCTTAGGGGACGGGACACTCTATGGCTACACCTTC. Full variable domain (rest looked up from reference TRBV7-9 and TRBJ1-2): DTGVSQNPRHKITKRGQNVTFRCDPISEHNRLYWYRQTLGQGPEFLTYFQNEAQLEKSRLLSDRFSAERPKGSFSTLEIQRTEQGDSAMYLCASSLGDGTLYGYTFGSGTRLTVV.

The V call is TRBV20-1, the J call TRBJ1-1; D is uncertain. This CDR3 spans 15 amino acids. The V end was cut by 0 bases, the J end by 0 bases, with 11 bases between. Germline-derived CDR1 and CDR2 are DFQATT and SNEGSKA (reference sequence). The chain's CDR3 is CSARDAGLMNTEAFF. In nucleotides, the CDR3 is TGCAGTGCTAGAGACGCCGGGTTGATGAACACTGAAGCTTTCTTT.

There are many counts of this clonotype. V is TRBV10-3 and J is TRBJ1-1; 8 bases fit TRBD1. Germline V lookup: CDR1 ENHRY, CDR2 SYGVKD. The trim removed 11 bases at V and 5 bases at J, leaving 10 bases unmatched. The CDR3 has 13 amino acids. The CDR3 DNA is TGTGCCTCCATCCCTCGGACAGGGACTGAAGCTTTCTTT. It is translated as CASIPRTGTEAFF.

The chain employs TRBV7-8 and TRBJ1-3; D remains ambiguous. Trimming stripped 2 bases from V and 0 bases from J, with 17 bases between. The CDR3 runs 18 residues. CDR1 is SGHVS and CDR2 is FQNEAQ in the germline V gene. CDR3 amino acids: CASSLSLVPLSSGNTIYF. For the CDR3, the DNA is TGTGCCAGCAGCTTATCCTTGGTGCCACTGAGCTCTGGAAACACCATATATTTT.

The DNA for the CDR3 is TGCAGTGCTAGAACAGGGCGCAATGAAAAACTGTTTTTT. It specifies CSARTGRNEKLFF. The chain recombines TRBV20-1 with TRBJ1-4; possible D gene TRBD1, 6 bases. The CDR3 sequence is 13 residues long. V was cut by 2 bases and J by 5 bases, with 9 bases left in between. Looked up from germline, CDR1 is DFQATT and CDR2 is SNEGSKA (reference sequence).

The chain has TRBV12-3 or TRBV12-4 and TRBJ2-1; D unclear. The V end was cut by 6 bases, the J end by 5 bases, with 20 bases between. CDR3 length: 16 residues. The CDR3 DNA reads as TGTGCCAGCAGACGGATCGTGTGGCCTGGAGACAATGAGCAGTTCTTC. Translation: CASRRIVWPGDNEQFF.

The table lists this clonotype with many counts. J is TRBJ1-3 and V is TRBV12-3 or TRBV12-4; D is unresolved. The length of the CDR3 is 11 residues. V was trimmed by 6 bases and J by 6 bases, leaving 6 bases between them. DNA for the CDR3: TGTGCCAGCAGGAAAACAAACACCATATATTTT. It translates to CASRKTNTIYF.

This clonotype was counted between two and nine times. This chain links TRBV4-3 with TRBJ2-1, with 13 bases lining up with TRBD2. The junction had 4 bases not matched to a gene; V was cut back by 3 bases and J by 2 bases. The CDR3 loop spans 17 amino acids. Germline CDR1 reads LGHNA; CDR2 reads YSLEER. CDR3 nucleotides: TGCGCCAGCAGCCAGGGACTAGCGGGATCCCCCTACAATGAGCAGTTCTTC. This codes for CASSQGLAGSPYNEQFF.

The rearrangement links TRBV7-2 to TRBJ1-2, with D possibly matching TRBD1 (5 bases). CDR1 and CDR2 (germline): SGHTA, FQGNSA. With 1 base removed from V and 5 bases from J, the gap between germline ends came to 17 bases. The CDR3 totals 16 residues. CDR3 in DNA: TGTGCCAGCAGCTTAGTAGTCTTTAGGGGTTTTTATGGCTACACCTTC. It translates to CASSLVVFRGFYGYTF.

J is TRBJ2-3 and V is TRBV7-2, with D perhaps assigned TRBD1 or TRBD2 (5 bases each). Germline V gene sequence: CDR1 SGHTA, CDR2 FQGNSA. The CDR3 has 16 residues. The V end was cut by 1 base, the J end by 4 bases, with 15 bases between. The CDR3 sequence: CASSLVGGRISDTQYF. The CDR3 nucleotides read TGTGCCAGCAGCTTAGTTGGGGGTAGGATCTCAGATACGCAGTATTTT.

This clonotype was detected ten times or more. CDR3 coding DNA: TGCGCCAGCAGCCATGCGACGGACTATGGCTACACCTTC. It encodes CASSHATDYGYTF. The chain employs TRBV4-1 and TRBJ1-2; D unclear. Per the germline V gene, CDR1 is MGHRA and CDR2 is YSYEKL. The CDR3 loop spans 13 amino acids. Trimming pared 3 bases from V and 3 bases from J, leaving 8 bases between.

J is TRBJ1-3 and V is TRBV12-3 or TRBV12-4; 9 nucleotides line up with TRBD1. The CDR3 has 16 residues. V lost 5 bases to trimming and J lost 3 bases; unmatched junction nucleotides: 8. In DNA form, the CDR3 reads TGTGCCAGCAGTCATAACAGGGGGCTAGTTGGAAACACCATATATTTT. It codes for CASSHNRGLVGNTIYF.

The chain employs TRBV29-1 and TRBJ1-5; D remains unclear. This CDR3 is 14 amino acids long. V lost 1 base to trimming and J lost 4 bases, with 11 bases between them. Germline V gene data show CDR1 as SQVTM and CDR2 as ANQGSEA. As DNA, the CDR3 is TGCAGCGTTGAAGGCGCCTCAAAGAATCAGCCCCAGCATTTT. Its protein is CSVEGASKNQPQHF.

This clonotype has a handful of counts. The chain combines TRBV6-5 with TRBJ1-6; 9 nucleotides align to TRBD1. CDR3 length: 14 amino acids. V trimming: 2 bases; J trimming: 10 bases; junction bases outside the gene matches: 3. The V gene's germline CDR1 is MNHEY and CDR2 SVGAGI. For the CDR3, the DNA is TGTGCCAGCAGTTACCGGACAGGGGAATCACCCCTCCACTTT. Protein sequence: CASSYRTGESPLHF.

DNA of the CDR3: TGCAGTGCTAGTAGCGACAGCCTAAACAGGGTTGCTTTCTTT. Translation: CSASSDSLNRVAFF. The rearrangement uses TRBV20-1 and TRBJ1-1; tentatively, D is TRBD1 (6 bases). This CDR3 is built from 14 residues. Germline values: CDR1 DFQATT, CDR2 SNEGSKA (reference sequence). The V end was cut by 3 bases, the J end by 11 bases, with 22 bases between.